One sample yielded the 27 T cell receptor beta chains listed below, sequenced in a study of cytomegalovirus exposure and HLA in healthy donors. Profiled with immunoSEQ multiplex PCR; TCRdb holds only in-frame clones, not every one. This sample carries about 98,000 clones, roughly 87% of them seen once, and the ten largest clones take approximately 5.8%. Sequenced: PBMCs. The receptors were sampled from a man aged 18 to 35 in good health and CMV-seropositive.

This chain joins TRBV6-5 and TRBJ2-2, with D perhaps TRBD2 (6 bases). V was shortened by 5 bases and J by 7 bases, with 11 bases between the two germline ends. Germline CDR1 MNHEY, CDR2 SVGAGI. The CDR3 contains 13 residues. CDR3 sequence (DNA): TGTGCCAGCAGTCAGGGACTTTTCGGGGAGCTGTTTTTT. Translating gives CASSQGLFGELFF.

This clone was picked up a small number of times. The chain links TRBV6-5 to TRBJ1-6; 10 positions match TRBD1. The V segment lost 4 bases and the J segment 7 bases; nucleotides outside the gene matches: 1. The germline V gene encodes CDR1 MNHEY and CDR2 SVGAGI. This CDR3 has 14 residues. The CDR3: CASSSGQGNSPLHF. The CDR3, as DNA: TGTGCCAGCAGTTCGGGACAGGGGAATTCACCCCTCCACTTT.

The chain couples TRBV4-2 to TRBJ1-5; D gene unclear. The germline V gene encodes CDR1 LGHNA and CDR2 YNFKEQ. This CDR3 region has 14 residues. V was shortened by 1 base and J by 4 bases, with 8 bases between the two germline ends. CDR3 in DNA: TGTGCCAGCAGCCAAGGGGCGTTAAATCAGCCCCAGCATTTT. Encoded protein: CASSQGALNQPQHF.

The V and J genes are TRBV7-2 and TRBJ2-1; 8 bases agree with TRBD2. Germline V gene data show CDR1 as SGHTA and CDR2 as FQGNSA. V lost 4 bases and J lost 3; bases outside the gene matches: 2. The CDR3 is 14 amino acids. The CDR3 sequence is CASSYGGGYNEQFF. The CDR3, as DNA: TGTGCCAGCAGCTACGGGGGGGGCTACAATGAGCAGTTCTTC.

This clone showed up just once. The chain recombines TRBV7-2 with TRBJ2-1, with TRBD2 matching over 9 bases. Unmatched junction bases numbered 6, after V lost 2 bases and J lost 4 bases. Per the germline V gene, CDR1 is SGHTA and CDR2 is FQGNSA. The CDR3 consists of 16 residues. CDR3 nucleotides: TGTGCCAGCAGCTTAATCGGTAGCGGGAGATACAATGAGCAGTTCTTC. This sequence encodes CASSLIGSGRYNEQFF.

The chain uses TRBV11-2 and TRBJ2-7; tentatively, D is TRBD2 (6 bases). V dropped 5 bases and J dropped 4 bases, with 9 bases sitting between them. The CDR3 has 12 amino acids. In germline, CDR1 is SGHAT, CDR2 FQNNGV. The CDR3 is CASSRGDYEQYF. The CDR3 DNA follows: TGTGCCAGCAGCCGCGGGGATTACGAGCAGTACTTC.

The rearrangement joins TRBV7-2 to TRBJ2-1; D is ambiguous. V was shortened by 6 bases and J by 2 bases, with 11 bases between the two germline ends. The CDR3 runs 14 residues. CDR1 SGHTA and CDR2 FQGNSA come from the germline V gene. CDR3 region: CASSHPGTYNEQFF. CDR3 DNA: TGTGCCAGCAGTCATCCAGGTACCTACAATGAGCAGTTCTTC.

The CDR3 loop is CASSLAPGQETQYF. The CDR3 DNA follows: TGCGCCAGCAGCTTGGCCCCCGGCCAAGAGACCCAGTACTTC. The rearrangement joins TRBV5-1 to TRBJ2-5; no reliable D call. Germline lookup yields CDR1 SGHRS and CDR2 YFSETQ. V dropped 0 bases and J dropped 1 base, with 7 bases sitting between them. The CDR3 totals 14 residues.

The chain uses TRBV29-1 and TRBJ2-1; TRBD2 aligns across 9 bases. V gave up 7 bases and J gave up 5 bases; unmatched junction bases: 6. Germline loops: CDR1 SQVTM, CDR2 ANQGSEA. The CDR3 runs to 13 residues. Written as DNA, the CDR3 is TGCAGCGCAGCGGCGGGGGGGGACAATGAGCAGTTCTTC. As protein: CSAAAGGDNEQFF.

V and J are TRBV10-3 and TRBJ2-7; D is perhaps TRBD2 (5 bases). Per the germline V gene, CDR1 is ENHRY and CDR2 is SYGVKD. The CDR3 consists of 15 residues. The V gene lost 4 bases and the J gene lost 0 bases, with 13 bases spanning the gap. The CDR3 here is CAISAEGTGSYEQYF. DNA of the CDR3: TGTGCCATCAGTGCTGAGGGTACGGGCTCCTACGAGCAGTACTTC.

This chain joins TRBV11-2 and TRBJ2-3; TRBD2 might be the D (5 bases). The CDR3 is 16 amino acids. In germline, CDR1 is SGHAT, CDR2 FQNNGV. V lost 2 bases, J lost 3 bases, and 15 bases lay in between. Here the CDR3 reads CASSLLEGVLTDTQYF. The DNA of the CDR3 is TGTGCCAGCAGCTTACTAGAGGGAGTCCTTACAGATACGCAGTATTTT.

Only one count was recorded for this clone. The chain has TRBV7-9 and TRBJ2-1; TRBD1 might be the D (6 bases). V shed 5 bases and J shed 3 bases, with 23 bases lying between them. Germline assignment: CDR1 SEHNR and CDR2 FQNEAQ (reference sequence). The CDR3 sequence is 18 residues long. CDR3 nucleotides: TGTGCCAGCAGCATCCCGGACTTAAGGACAGAACACTACAATGAGCAGTTCTTC. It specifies CASSIPDLRTEHYNEQFF.

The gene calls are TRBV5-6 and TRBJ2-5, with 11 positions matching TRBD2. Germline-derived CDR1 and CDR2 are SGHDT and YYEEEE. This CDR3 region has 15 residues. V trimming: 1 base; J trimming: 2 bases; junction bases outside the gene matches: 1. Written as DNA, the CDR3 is TGTGCCAGCAGCTTGACTAGCGGGGGACAAGAGACCCAGTACTTC. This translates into CASSLTSGGQETQYF.

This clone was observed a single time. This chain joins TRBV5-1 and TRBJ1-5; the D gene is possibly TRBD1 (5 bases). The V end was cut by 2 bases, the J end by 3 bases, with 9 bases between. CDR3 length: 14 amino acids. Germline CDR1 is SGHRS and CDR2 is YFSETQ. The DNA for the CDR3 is TGCGCCAGCAGCTTCGGGGGTTACAATCAGCCCCAGCATTTT. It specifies CASSFGGYNQPQHF. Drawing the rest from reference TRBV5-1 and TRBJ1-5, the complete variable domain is KAGVTQTPRYLIKTRGQQVTLSCSPISGHRSVSWYQQTPGQGLQFLFEYFSETQRNKGNFPGRFSGRQFSNSRSEMNVSTLELGDSALYLCASSFGGYNQPQHFGDGTRLSIL.

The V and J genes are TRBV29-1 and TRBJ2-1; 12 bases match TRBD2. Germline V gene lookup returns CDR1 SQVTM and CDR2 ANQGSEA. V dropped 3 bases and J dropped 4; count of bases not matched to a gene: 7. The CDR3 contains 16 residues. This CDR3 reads CSVDAELAGGYNEQFF. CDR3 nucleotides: TGCAGCGTTGATGCAGAGCTAGCGGGAGGGTACAATGAGCAGTTCTTC.

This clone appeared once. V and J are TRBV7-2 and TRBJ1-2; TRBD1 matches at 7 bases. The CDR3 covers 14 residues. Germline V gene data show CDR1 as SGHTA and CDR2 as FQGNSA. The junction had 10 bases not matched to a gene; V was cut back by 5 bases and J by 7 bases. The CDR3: CASSRVRDSSGYTF. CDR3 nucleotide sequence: TGTGCCAGCAGCCGAGTAAGGGACAGCTCTGGCTACACCTTC.

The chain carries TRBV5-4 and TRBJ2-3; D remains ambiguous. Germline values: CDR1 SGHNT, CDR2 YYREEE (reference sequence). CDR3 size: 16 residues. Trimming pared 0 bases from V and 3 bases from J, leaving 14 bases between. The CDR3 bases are TGTGCCAGCAGCTTGGGAGCCCAAAGAGAGACAGATACGCAGTATTTT. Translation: CASSLGAQRETDTQYF.

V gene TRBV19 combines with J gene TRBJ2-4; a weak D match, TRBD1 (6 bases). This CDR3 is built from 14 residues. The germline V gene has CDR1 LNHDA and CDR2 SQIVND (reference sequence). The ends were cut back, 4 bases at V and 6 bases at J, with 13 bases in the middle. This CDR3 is CASSKTGVGNIQYF. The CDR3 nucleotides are TGTGCCAGTAGTAAGACAGGTGTTGGAAACATTCAGTACTTC.

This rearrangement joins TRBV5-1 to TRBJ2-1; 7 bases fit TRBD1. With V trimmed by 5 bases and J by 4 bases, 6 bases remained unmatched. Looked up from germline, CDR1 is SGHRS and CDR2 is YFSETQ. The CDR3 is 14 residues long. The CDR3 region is CASRSTGSYNEQFF. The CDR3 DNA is TGCGCCAGCAGGTCGACAGGGTCTTACAATGAGCAGTTCTTC.

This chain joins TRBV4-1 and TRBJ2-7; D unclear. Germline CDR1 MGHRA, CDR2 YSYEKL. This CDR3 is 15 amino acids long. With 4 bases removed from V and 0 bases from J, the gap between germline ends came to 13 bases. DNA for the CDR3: TGCGCCAGCAGCCCCTCCCCCACTGGCTCCTACGAGCAGTACTTC. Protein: CASSPSPTGSYEQYF.

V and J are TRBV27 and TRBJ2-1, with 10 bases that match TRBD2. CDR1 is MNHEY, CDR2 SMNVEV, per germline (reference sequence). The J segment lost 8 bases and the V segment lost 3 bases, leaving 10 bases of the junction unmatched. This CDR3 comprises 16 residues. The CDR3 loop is CASSFQPLAGVYEQFF. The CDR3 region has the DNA TGTGCCAGCAGTTTCCAGCCGCTAGCGGGAGTTTATGAGCAGTTCTTC.

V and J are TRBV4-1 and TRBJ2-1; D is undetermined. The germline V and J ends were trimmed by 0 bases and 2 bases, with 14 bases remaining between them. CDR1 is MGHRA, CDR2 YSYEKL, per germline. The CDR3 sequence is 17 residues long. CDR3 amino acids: CASSQDRSADPYNEQFF. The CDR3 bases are TGCGCCAGCAGCCAAGATCGGTCGGCGGATCCCTACAATGAGCAGTTCTTC.

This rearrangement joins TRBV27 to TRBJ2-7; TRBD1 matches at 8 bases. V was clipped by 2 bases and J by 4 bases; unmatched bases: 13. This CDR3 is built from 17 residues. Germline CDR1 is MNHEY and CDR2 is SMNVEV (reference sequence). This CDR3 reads CASSLMGGRGQTYEQYF. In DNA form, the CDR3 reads TGTGCCAGCAGTTTAATGGGTGGCAGGGGGCAGACTTACGAGCAGTACTTC.

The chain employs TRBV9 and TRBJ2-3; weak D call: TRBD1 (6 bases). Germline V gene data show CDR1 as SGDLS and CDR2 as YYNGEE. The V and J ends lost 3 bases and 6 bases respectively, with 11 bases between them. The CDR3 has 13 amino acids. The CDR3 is CASSGQGIDTQYF. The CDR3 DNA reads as TGTGCCAGCAGCGGCCAGGGGATCGATACGCAGTATTTT.

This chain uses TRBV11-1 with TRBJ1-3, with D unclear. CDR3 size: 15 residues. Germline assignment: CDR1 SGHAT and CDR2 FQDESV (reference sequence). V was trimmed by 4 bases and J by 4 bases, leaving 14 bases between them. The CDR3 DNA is TGTGCCAGCAGCTACCTGGAGGGCCCGGGAAACACCATATATTTT. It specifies CASSYLEGPGNTIYF.

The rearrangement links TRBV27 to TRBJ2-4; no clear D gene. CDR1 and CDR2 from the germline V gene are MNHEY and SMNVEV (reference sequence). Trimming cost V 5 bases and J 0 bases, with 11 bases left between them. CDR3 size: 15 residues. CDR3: CASSPVEVAKNIQYF. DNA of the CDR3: TGTGCCAGCAGTCCCGTTGAGGTAGCCAAAAACATTCAGTACTTC.

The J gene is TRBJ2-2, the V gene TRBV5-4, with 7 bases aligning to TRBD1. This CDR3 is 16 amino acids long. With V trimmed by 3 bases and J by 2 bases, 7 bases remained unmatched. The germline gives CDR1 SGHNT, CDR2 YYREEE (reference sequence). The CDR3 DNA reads TGTGCCAGCAGCTATGCCGGGACAGTAAACACCGGGGAGCTGTTTTTT. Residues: CASSYAGTVNTGELFF.